This T cell receptor beta chain was recovered during a study of blood T cell repertoires in COVID-19. Looking at the study overall: Samples of COVID-19 (acute and convalescent) were obtained from the United States, Italy and Spain.

Some clones are missing from TCRdb's copy, which holds only in-frame ones; the method was immunoSEQ multiplex PCR. The data contain roughly 65,000 clones, about 94% of them singletons. This clone was seen a single time. After removal of 2 bases from V and 0 bases from J, the junction contained 7 bases not matched to a gene. CDR1 is LNHDA, CDR2 SQIVND, per germline (reference sequence). This CDR3 comprises 18 residues. The rearrangement joins TRBV19 to TRBJ1-6, with 7 bases identical to TRBD1. The sequenced sample consisted of peripheral blood. The clonotype originates from a man aged 70-80 years with active COVID-19. CDR3 bases: TGTGCCAGTAGTATACCTAACAGGGGCAGCTCCTATAATTCACCCCTCCACTTT. Encoded protein: CASSIPNRGSSYNSPLHF.